Listed below are T cell receptor beta chains from one sample, sequenced in a study of T cells in Graves' hyperthyroidism and ophthalmopathy. MiXCR was run by TCRdb on the multiplex PCR reads, yielding one entry per CDR3 protein. The table shows 94,000 or so distinct CDR3 sequences, with around 52% occurring only once. The sequenced material came from blood. These receptors were taken from a woman aged 40 to 55 with Graves' hyperthyroidism. Each CDR3 is given with its conserved first and last residue. A D gene is named only where the DNA matches it firmly. Clone size is not always given. Where it is, it says once, few, many or a class for expanded clones.

.,TRBV12-3/TRBV12-4,TRBJ2-5,13,once,TGTGCCAGCAGGCCCGCGGGAAGGAAGACCCAGAACTTC,CASRPAGRKTQNF
.,TRBV20-1,TRBJ1-1,13,many,TGCAGTGCTAGACCGACAGTTACGGCTGAAGCTTTCTTT,CSARPTVTAEAFF
TRBD1,TRBV12-3/TRBV12-4,TRBJ2-5,15,many,TGTGCCAGCAGTCCTCCCGCGACAGGGGGAGAGACCCAGTACTTC,CASSPPATGGETQYF
.,TRBV7-6,TRBJ2-7,13,many,TGTGCCAGCAGCTTAACCCGGGCCTACGAGCAGTACTTC,CASSLTRAYEQYF
TRBD1,TRBV20-1,TRBJ1-6,15,many,TGCAGTGCTTTACAGGGGAGCTCCTATAATTCACCCCTCCACTTT,CSALQGSSYNSPLHF
TRBD1,TRBV7-2,TRBJ2-2,14,once,TGTGCCAGCAGCGGACAGGGCCTCACCGGGGAGCTGTTTTTT,CASSGQGLTGELFF
.,TRBV7-2,TRBJ2-6,13,.,TGTGCCAGCAGCTTAGCTGGGGCCGGAACTGAAGCTTTC,CASSLAGAGTEAF
TRBD1,TRBV6-5,TRBJ2-5,15,.,TGTGCCAGCAGTGACCAACAGGGGGCCGGAGAGACCCAGTACTTC,CASSDQQGAGETQYF
TRBD1,TRBV10-3,TRBJ2-7,13,.,TGTGCCATCGCCGGACAGGGGGCGGCGGAGCAGTACTTC,CAIAGQGAAEQYF
.,TRBV7-9,TRBJ2-5,16,once,TGTGCCAGCAGCTCCACCAGCGGGACACCAAATCAGCCCCAGTACTTC,CASSSTSGTPNQPQYF
.,TRBV20-1,TRBJ2-7,11,.,TGCAGTGCTAAGGGGGGCGGCGAGCAGTACTTC,CSAKGGGEQYF
TRBD2,TRBV20-1,TRBJ2-5,13,.,TGCAGTGCTGGACTAGCGGGAGCTGAGACCCAGTACTTC,CSAGLAGAETQYF
.,TRBV6-6,TRBJ1-1,15,few,TGTGCCAGCAGTTACGGGATGGGGGGGAGTACTGAAGCTTTCTTT,CASSYGMGGSTEAFF
TRBD2,TRBV5-1,TRBJ2-1,16,few,TGCGCCAGCAGCTTGGCCTCTCGCGGGAGCTACAATGAGCAGTTCTTC,CASSLASRGSYNEQFF
.,TRBV20-1,TRBJ1-6,15,many,TGCAGTGCTACCTCATCGGAGTCCTATAATTCACCCCTCCACTTT,CSATSSESYNSPLHF
TRBD2,TRBV4-1,TRBJ2-3,16,once,TGCGCCAGCAGCCAATCCAGCGGGAGGGCCACAGATACGCAGTATTTT,CASSQSSGRATDTQYF
.,TRBV5-1,TRBJ2-3,14,.,TGCGCCAGCAGCCCACGGGACTCCACAGATACGCAGTATTTT,CASSPRDSTDTQYF
TRBD2,TRBV20-1,TRBJ2-3,15,.,TGCAGAGTCGATTCTGTAGCGGGAGGGCCAGATACGCAGTATTTT,CRVDSVAGGPDTQYF
.,TRBV20-1,TRBJ1-1,12,many,TGCAGTGCCCGAGAGGGGGGCACTGAAGCTTTCTTT,CSAREGGTEAFF
.,TRBV15,TRBJ1-6,15,.,TGTGCCACCAGCAGGCCGGGCTGGGTGAATTCACCCCTCCACTTT,CATSRPGWVNSPLHF
TRBD1,TRBV29-1,TRBJ2-6,12,.,TGCAGCGTTGAAGCCGACAGGGCAACTGAAGCTTTC,CSVEADRATEAF
.,TRBV10-2,TRBJ2-6,13,.,TGCGCCAGCAGTGAAGAAGGGGCCAACGTCCTGACTTTC,CASSEEGANVLTF
.,TRBV20-1,TRBJ1-1,13,.,TGCAGTCCCCTGAGCGCCACCAACACTGAAGCTTTCTTT,CSPLSATNTEAFF
TRBD2,TRBV2,TRBJ2-7,12,many,TGTGCCAGCTGGGGTGCGGAGGGAGGGCTGTACTTC,CASWGAEGGLYF
.,TRBV6-5,TRBJ2-2,12,.,TGTGCCAGAGTCGTAGACCCCGGGGAGCTGTTTTTT,CARVVDPGELFF
.,TRBV12-3/TRBV12-4,TRBJ2-1,12,.,TGTGCCAGCAGTTTACGGGGTAATGAGCAGTTCTTC,CASSLRGNEQFF